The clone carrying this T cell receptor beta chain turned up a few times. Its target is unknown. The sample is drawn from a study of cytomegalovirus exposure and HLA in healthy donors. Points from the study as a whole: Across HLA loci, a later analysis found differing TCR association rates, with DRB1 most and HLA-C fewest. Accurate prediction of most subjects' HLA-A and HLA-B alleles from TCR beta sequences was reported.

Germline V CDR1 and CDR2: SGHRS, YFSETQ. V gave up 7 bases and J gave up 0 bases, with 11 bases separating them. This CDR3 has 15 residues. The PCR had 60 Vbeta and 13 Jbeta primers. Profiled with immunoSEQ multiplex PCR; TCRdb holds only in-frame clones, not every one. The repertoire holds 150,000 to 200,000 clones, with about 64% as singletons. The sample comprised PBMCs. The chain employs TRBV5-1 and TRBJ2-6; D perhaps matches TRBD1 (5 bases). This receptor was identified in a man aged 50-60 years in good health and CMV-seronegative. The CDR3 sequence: CASSRVNSGANVLTF. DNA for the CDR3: TGCGCCAGCTCCAGGGTTAACTCTGGGGCCAACGTCCTGACTTTC.